These T cell receptor beta chains were read from a single sample in a study of cytomegalovirus exposure and HLA in healthy donors. Sequencing used immunoSEQ multiplex PCR; TCRdb keeps in-frame clones, though not all of them. The data contain approximately 210,000 clones, about three quarters of them singletons. Material for sequencing was PBMCs. The receptors stem from a woman between 35 and 50 years old in good health and CMV-seronegative. Both conserved end residues are part of each CDR3. D genes are given only for firm matches. Only part of the rows carry a size: once, few, many, or a class if the clone is expanded.

j_call,d_call,clone_size,v_call,cdr3_aa,cdr3_nt
TRBJ2-2,-,-,TRBV7-2,CASSPGNTVTGELFF,TGTGCCAGCAGCCCCGGGAATACGGTCACCGGGGAGCTGTTTTTT
TRBJ1-1,-,few,TRBV4-3,CASRKGRSVNTEAFF,TGCGCCAGCAGGAAGGGGCGATCGGTGAACACTGAAGCTTTCTTT
TRBJ2-1,TRBD1,-,TRBV27,CASGGTGSYNEQFF,TGTGCCAGCGGCGGGACAGGGAGCTACAATGAGCAGTTCTTC
TRBJ1-3,-,-,TRBV7-9,CASTRGISGNTIYF,TGTGCCAGCACCAGGGGTATCTCTGGAAACACCATATATTTT
TRBJ1-3,-,-,TRBV5-1,CASSLDVFSSGNTIYF,TGCGCCAGCAGCTTGGACGTTTTTAGCTCTGGAAACACCATATATTTT
TRBJ2-2,-,-,TRBV30,CAWSVTRDTGELFF,TGTGCCTGGAGTGTAACGAGGGACACCGGGGAGCTGTTTTTT
TRBJ2-6,-,-,TRBV11-1,CASSSRGAGANVLTF,TGTGCCAGCAGCTCCAGGGGGGCTGGGGCCAACGTCCTGACTTTC
TRBJ1-5,-,once,TRBV1,CTSSLSNNSNQPQHF,TGCACCAGCAGCCTATCAAACAATAGCAATCAGCCCCAGCATTTT
TRBJ1-2,-,-,TRBV6-5,CASSSGGGSFSDGYTF,TGTGCCAGCAGTTCCGGGGGGGGGTCCTTTTCCGATGGCTACACCTTC
TRBJ1-3,-,-,TRBV6-6,CASSSLPGAGGNTIYF,TGTGCCAGCAGTAGCTTACCAGGGGCAGGGGGAAACACCATATATTTT
TRBJ2-1,TRBD2,few,TRBV27,CASSSLSGNEQFF,TGTGCCAGCAGCTCCCTTAGCGGGAATGAGCAGTTCTTC
TRBJ2-6,-,-,TRBV5-1,CASSLVQVRFSGANVLTF,TGCGCCAGCAGCTTGGTGCAGGTCCGGTTCTCTGGGGCCAACGTCCTGACTTTC
TRBJ1-1,TRBD1,-,TRBV11-1,CASSFGTGWNTEAFF,TGTGCCAGCAGCTTTGGGACAGGGTGGAACACTGAAGCTTTCTTT
TRBJ2-3,TRBD1,few,TRBV27,CASKGTEIRSGQVTDTQYF,TGTGCCAGCAAGGGGACAGAAATTCGTAGTGGCCAGGTCACAGATACGCAGTATTTT
TRBJ2-1,-,-,TRBV9,CASSPGDNEQFF,TGTGCCAGCAGCCCCGGGGACAATGAGCAGTTCTTC
TRBJ2-2,TRBD2,-,TRBV5-1,CASSWLAGGNTGELFF,TGCGCTAGCAGCTGGCTAGCGGGAGGGAACACCGGGGAGCTGTTTTTT
TRBJ2-1,-,-,TRBV6-1,CASSGDWDNEQFF,TGTGCCAGCAGTGGGGACTGGGACAATGAGCAGTTCTTC
TRBJ2-2,-,-,TRBV5-4,CASSSVDSGTGELFF,TGTGCCAGCAGCTCGGTTGATTCGGGCACCGGGGAGCTGTTTTTT
TRBJ1-1,-,-,TRBV7-2,CASSLLAGAPTEAFF,TGTGCCAGCAGCTTGTTGGCGGGGGCGCCCACTGAAGCTTTCTTT
TRBJ1-6,TRBD1,-,TRBV4-2,CASSQDGDSASPLHF,TGTGCCAGCAGCCAAGATGGGGACAGTGCCTCACCCCTCCACTTT
TRBJ2-3,TRBD1,-,TRBV30,CACRDRGEDTQYF,TGTGCCTGCCGGGACAGGGGGGAAGATACGCAGTATTTT
TRBJ2-3,TRBD2,-,TRBV7-2,CASSLGGRDTQYF,TGTGCCAGCAGCTTAGGCGGGAGAGATACGCAGTATTTT
TRBJ2-2,-,-,TRBV5-4,CASSHRGTGELFF,TGTGCCAGCAGCCACCGAGGAACCGGGGAGCTGTTTTTT
TRBJ2-2,-,few,TRBV7-2,CASSLVSSGELFF,TGTGCCAGCAGCTTAGTCTCCTCCGGGGAGCTGTTTTTT
TRBJ2-1,TRBD2,-,TRBV29-1,CSVGGGLAVNEQFF,TGCAGCGTTGGCGGTGGGCTAGCGGTGAATGAGCAGTTCTTC
TRBJ2-4,TRBD1,-,TRBV7-3,CASSSLDRGDIQYF,TGTGCCAGCAGCTCCTTGGACAGGGGGGACATTCAGTACTTC
TRBJ1-4,-,-,TRBV5-1,CASSVDLSGEKLFF,TGCGCCAGCAGCGTGGACCTCTCCGGGGAAAAACTGTTTTTT
TRBJ2-2,TRBD2,-,TRBV11-3,CASSFSSGYTGELFF,TGTGCCAGCAGCTTTTCTAGCGGGTACACCGGGGAGCTGTTTTTT
TRBJ2-1,-,-,TRBV4-3,CASSHHYRNTYNEQFF,TGCGCCAGCAGCCACCACTACCGGAACACCTACAATGAGCAGTTCTTC
TRBJ2-5,-,-,TRBV7-2,CASTLRREETQYF,TGTGCCAGCACCCTGCGGCGAGAAGAGACCCAGTACTTC
TRBJ2-3,-,-,TRBV11-2,CASSFGQRRTDTQYF,TGTGCCAGCAGCTTTGGACAGCGCCGCACAGATACGCAGTATTTT
TRBJ2-2,-,-,TRBV30,CAWTRGRGNGELFF,TGTGCCTGGACCCGCGGTAGGGGGAACGGGGAGCTGTTTTTT
TRBJ2-7,TRBD1,-,TRBV7-3,CASSFARDRDSYEQYF,TGTGCCAGCAGCTTCGCCCGGGACAGGGACTCCTACGAGCAGTACTTC
TRBJ1-5,-,-,TRBV7-9,CASSLEGGSQPQHF,TGTGCCAGCAGCTTAGAAGGGGGAAGTCAGCCCCAGCATTTT
TRBJ1-2,TRBD1,-,TRBV27,CASSTSGGYGYTF,TGTGCCAGCAGTACATCAGGGGGATATGGCTACACCTTC
TRBJ1-2,-,-,TRBV4-2,CASSLHGDYGYTF,TGTGCCAGCAGCCTACACGGGGACTATGGCTACACCTTC
TRBJ2-3,TRBD1,-,TRBV30,CAWGRDSTPDTQYF,TGTGCCTGGGGTAGGGACAGTACGCCAGATACGCAGTATTTT
TRBJ2-1,-,-,TRBV5-4,CASSATLQGISEFF,TGTGCCAGCAGCGCAACGCTACAGGGAATTTCTGAGTTCTTC
TRBJ2-3,TRBD2,-,TRBV5-1,CASSKRLAGGADTQYF,TGCGCCAGCAGCAAAAGACTAGCGGGAGGGGCAGATACGCAGTATTTT
TRBJ2-2,TRBD1,-,TRBV7-9,CASSLAPGTDIGELFF,TGTGCCAGCAGCTTAGCGCCAGGGACAGACATCGGGGAGCTGTTTTTT
TRBJ2-3,-,-,TRBV5-1,CASSLGGFGSDTQYF,TGCGCCAGCAGCTTGGGCGGTTTTGGCTCAGATACGCAGTATTTT
TRBJ2-1,-,-,TRBV13,CASSLGAGSSYNEQFF,TGTGCCAGCAGCTTAGGGGCCGGGAGCTCCTACAATGAGCAGTTCTTC
TRBJ2-3,-,-,TRBV7-7,CASSTGTTGDTQYF,TGTGCTAGCAGCACCGGGACAACAGGGGATACGCAGTATTTT
TRBJ1-4,-,-,TRBV7-8,CASSLWGGSTNEKLFF,TGTGCCAGCAGCCTTTGGGGAGGTTCAACTAATGAAAAACTGTTTTTT
TRBJ2-3,TRBD1,-,TRBV11-3,CASSWGQGNTDTQYF,TGTGCCAGCAGCTGGGGACAGGGGAACACAGATACGCAGTATTTT
TRBJ1-1,-,-,TRBV27,CASSSAEGGSTEAFF,TGTGCCAGCAGTTCCGCAGAGGGTGGGAGTACTGAAGCTTTCTTT
TRBJ1-2,TRBD1,-,TRBV5-6,CASSLEVRGFGYTF,TGTGCCAGCAGCTTGGAGGTCAGGGGGTTCGGCTACACCTTC
TRBJ2-1,-,few,TRBV12-5,CASGLIGGVYNEQFF,TGTGCTAGTGGTTTAATCGGGGGAGTTTACAATGAGCAGTTCTTC
TRBJ1-1,TRBD1,-,TRBV10-3,CAINKDRGDAFF,TGTGCCATCAACAAGGACAGGGGGGACGCTTTCTTT
TRBJ2-3,-,-,TRBV9,CASSSGVANTDTQYF,TGTGCCAGCAGCTCAGGGGTGGCGAACACAGATACGCAGTATTTT
TRBJ2-7,-,-,TRBV7-3,CASSLAGFAYEQYF,TGTGCCAGCAGCTTAGCAGGTTTTGCCTACGAGCAGTACTTC
TRBJ1-1,-,-,TRBV27,CASRGDFRRGTEAFF,TGTGCCAGCAGGGGGGACTTTCGGCGGGGCACTGAAGCTTTCTTT
TRBJ2-3,TRBD1,once,TRBV11-1,CASSLGTGGDTQYF,TGTGCCAGCAGCTTGGGAACAGGGGGAGATACGCAGTATTTT
TRBJ1-3,TRBD1,-,TRBV28,CASSPTGLSGNTIYF,TGTGCCAGCAGTCCGACAGGGCTCTCTGGAAACACCATATATTTT